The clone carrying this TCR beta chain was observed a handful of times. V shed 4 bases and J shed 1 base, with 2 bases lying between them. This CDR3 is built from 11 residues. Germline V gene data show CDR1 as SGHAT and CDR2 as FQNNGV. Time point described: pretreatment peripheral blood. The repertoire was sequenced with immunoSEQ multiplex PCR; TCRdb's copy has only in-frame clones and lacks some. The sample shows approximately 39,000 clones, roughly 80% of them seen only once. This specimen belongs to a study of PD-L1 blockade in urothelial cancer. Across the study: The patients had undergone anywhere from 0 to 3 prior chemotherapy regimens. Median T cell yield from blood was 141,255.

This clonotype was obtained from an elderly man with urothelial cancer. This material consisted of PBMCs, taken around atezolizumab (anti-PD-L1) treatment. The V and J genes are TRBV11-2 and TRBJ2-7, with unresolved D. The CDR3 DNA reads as TGTGCCAGCAGCTCTTCCTACGAGCAGTACTTC. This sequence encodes CASSSSYEQYF.